The 6 T cell receptor beta chains below were found in one sample sequenced in a study of CD8 T cells in ankylosing spondylitis. Study-level results: Made up of eight highly homologous variants, a TCR beta motif appeared characteristic of ankylosing spondylitis blood.

TCRdb reanalysed the 5' RACE reads using MiXCR and keeps one entry per CDR3 protein. Found here are about 480,000 distinct CDR3 sequences, more than 15% of them singletons; the top ten hold 1%. No antigen is known for these receptors. The sequenced sample was blood, either unsorted or a sorted T cell fraction (not recorded which). Source of these receptors: a male donor with ankylosing spondylitis.

The V and J genes are TRBV6-5 and TRBJ2-1, with 10 bases fitting TRBD1. The CDR3 loop spans 16 amino acids. The germline CDR1 and CDR2 sequences are MNHEY and SVGAGI. V gave up 2 bases and J gave up 4 bases; unmatched junction bases: 5. CDR3 loop: CASSYDRGLRYNEQFF. For the CDR3, the DNA is TGTGCCAGCAGTTACGACAGGGGGCTGAGGTACAATGAGCAGTTCTTC.

This clonotype came up a few times. V gene TRBV27 combines with J gene TRBJ2-2; 8 bases agree with TRBD2. Per germline, CDR1 MNHEY and CDR2 SMNVEV (reference sequence). J was trimmed by 0 bases and V by 3 bases; bases with no gene match: 3. The CDR3 runs 16 residues. CDR3 nucleotide sequence: TGTGCCAGCAGTTTGGGAGCGGGGGCGAACACCGGGGAGCTGTTTTTT. It translates to CASSLGAGANTGELFF.

This clonotype showed up just a few times. The chain couples TRBV3-1 to TRBJ1-4; D is ambiguous. Between the trimmed V and J ends, which lost 3 bases and 4 bases, there was a span of 9 bases. Germline V gene lookup returns CDR1 LGHDT and CDR2 YNNKEL (reference sequence). The CDR3 has 14 amino acids. The CDR3: CASSHGRRNEKLFF. Written as DNA, the CDR3 is TGTGCCAGCAGCCACGGCAGACGTAATGAAAAACTGTTTTTT.

The CDR3 DNA reads as TGTGCCAGCAGCTTAGCCAGGTGGAAGGGTGGCTACACCTTC. Its protein is CASSLARWKGGYTF. The chain recombines TRBV7-9 with TRBJ1-2; D unclear. The germline V gene encodes CDR1 SEHNR and CDR2 FQNEAQ (reference sequence). The CDR3 contains 14 residues. Trimming removed 0 bases from V and 7 bases from J, with 12 bases in between.

CDR3: CASSLGIAGGGNEQFF. In nucleotides, the CDR3 is TGTGCCAGCAGCTTAGGGATAGCGGGAGGGGGCAATGAGCAGTTCTTC. The chain combines TRBV7-3 with TRBJ2-1; 11 bases line up with TRBD2. The V gene end was trimmed by 2 bases and the J gene end by 6 bases; junction bases not matched to a gene: 6. The V gene's germline CDR1 is SGHTA and CDR2 FQGTGA. The CDR3 is 16 amino acids.

This rearrangement joins TRBV6-1 to TRBJ2-2, with TRBD1 identical over 7 bases. This CDR3 is built from 13 residues. V lost 8 bases, J lost 6 bases, and 6 bases stayed unmatched. CDR1 MNHNS and CDR2 SASEGT come from the germline V gene. CDR3 region: CASRQGVSGELFF. For the CDR3, the DNA is TGTGCCAGCCGGCAGGGGGTCTCCGGGGAGCTGTTTTTT.